This T cell receptor (beta chain) came from a study of CD8 T cells in ankylosing spondylitis. This clonotype came up a few times. TCRdb reanalysed the 5' RACE reads using MiXCR and keeps one entry per CDR3 protein. The sample carries approximately 150,000 distinct CDR3 sequences, approximately 10% recorded once. Trimming removed 6 bases at V and 3 bases at J, with 12 bases between. The germline CDR1 and CDR2 sequences are SEHNR and FQNEAQ (reference sequence). The CDR3 runs to 14 residues. The chain uses TRBV7-9 and TRBJ2-4; D is undetermined. The TCR originated in a female donor with ankylosing spondylitis or in good health (not recorded which). Sequenced: blood, either unsorted or a sorted T cell fraction (not recorded which). Here the CDR3 reads CASRPPGLKNIQYF. Here the CDR3 DNA reads TGTGCCAGCAGACCGCCCGGGCTCAAAAACATTCAGTACTTC.